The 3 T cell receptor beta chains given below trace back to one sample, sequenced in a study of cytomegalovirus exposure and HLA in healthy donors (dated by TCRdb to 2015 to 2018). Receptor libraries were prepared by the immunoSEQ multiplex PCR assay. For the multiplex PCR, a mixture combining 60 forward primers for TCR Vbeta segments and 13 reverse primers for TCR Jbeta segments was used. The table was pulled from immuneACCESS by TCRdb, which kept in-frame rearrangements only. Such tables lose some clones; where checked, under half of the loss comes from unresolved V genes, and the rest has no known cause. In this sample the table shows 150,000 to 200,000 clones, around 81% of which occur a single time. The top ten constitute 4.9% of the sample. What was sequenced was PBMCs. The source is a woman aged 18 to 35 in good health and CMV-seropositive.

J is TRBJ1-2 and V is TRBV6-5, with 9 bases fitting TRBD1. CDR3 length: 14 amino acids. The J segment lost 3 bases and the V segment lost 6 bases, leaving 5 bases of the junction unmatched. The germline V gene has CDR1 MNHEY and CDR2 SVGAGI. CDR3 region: CASRPTGGDYGYTF. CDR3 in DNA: TGTGCCAGCAGACCTACAGGGGGCGACTATGGCTACACCTTC.

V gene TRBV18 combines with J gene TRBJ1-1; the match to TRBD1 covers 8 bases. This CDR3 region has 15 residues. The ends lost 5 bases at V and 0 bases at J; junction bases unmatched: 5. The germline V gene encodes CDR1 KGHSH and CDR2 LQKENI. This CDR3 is CASSTQGAMNTEAFF. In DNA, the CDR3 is TGTGCCAGCTCAACCCAGGGGGCGATGAACACTGAAGCTTTCTTT.

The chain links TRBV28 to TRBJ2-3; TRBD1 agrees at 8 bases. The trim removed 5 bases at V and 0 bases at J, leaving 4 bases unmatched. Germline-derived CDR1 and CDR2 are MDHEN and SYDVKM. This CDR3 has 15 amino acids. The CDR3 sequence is CASSPRQGSTDTQYF. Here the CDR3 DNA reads TGTGCCAGCAGTCCCCGACAGGGGAGCACAGATACGCAGTATTTT.